These T cell receptor beta chains were read from a single sample in a study of T cell responses to AZD1222 COVID-19 vaccine. Produced via immunoSEQ multiplex PCR; TCRdb's table is partial and in-frame only. The top ten clones hold approximately 3% of a sample with 90,000 to 130,000 clones, about nine tenths of them seen once. The sequenced sample was peripheral blood, obtained on day 0 of MenACWY control vaccination. These receptors were obtained from an adult in good health. The conserved cysteine and the conserved F or W are not part of the CDR3 here.

cdr3_length,v_call,cdr3_aa
11,TRBV2,ASSESGQGTQY
12,TRBV2,ASSARAFRETQY
14,TRBV11-3,ASSRGQTPNTGELF
11,TRBV28,ASSSVGNQPQH
13,TRBV5-1,ASSPGTANTGELF
13,TRBV6-5,ASSYSSSLNQPQH
17,TRBV7-8,ASSWPLSPGGKITDTQY
11,TRBV5-1,ASSWDSAYGYT
13,TRBV10-3,AISESGQPFEKLF
11,TRBV12-3/TRBV12-4,ASRNKRGETQY
13,TRBV27,ASSSPGRMNTEAF
14,TRBV27,ASSLIRTDRAHEQF
13,TRBV9,ASARTGDNTGELF
10,TRBV29-1,SAGGQVYEQY
12,TRBV9,ASSAGTGGTEAF
12,TRBV11-2,ASSSGRDTGELF
11,TRBV9,ASTGGRTDTQY
11,TRBV29-1,SVVGQDHYEQY
12,TRBV18,ASSPSQGRETQY
12,TRBV7-2,ASSLAGTGTGYT
10,TRBV6-5,ASSLNNSPLH
11,TRBV12-3/TRBV12-4,ASRTSGDYEQY
13,TRBV6-5,ASSYGASSNTEAF
12,TRBV6-5,ASSYQTANTEAF
12,TRBV7-2,ASSSRTGDNEQF
12,TRBV28,ASSPGTAEYEQY
12,TRBV13,ASSVRQGAAEAF
14,TRBV2,ASIIVLAVGTDTQY
12,TRBV30,AWGQLYSNQPQH
10,TRBV19,ASSPHTGELF
12,TRBV19,ASSIWKSGYGYT
14,TRBV7-2,ASSLGSGQGIGEQF